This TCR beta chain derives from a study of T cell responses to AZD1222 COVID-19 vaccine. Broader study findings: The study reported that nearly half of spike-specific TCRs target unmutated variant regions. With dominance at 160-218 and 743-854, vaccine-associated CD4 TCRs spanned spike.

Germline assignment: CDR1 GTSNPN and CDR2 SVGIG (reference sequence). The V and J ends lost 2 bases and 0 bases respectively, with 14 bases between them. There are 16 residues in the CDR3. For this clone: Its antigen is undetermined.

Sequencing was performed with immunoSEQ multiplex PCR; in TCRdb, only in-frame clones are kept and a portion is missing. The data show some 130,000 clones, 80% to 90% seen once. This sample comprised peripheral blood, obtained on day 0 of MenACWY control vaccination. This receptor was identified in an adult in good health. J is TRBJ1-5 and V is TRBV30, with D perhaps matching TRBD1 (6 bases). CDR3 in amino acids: CAWSPLGRGSNQPQHF. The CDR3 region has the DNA TGTGCCTGGAGTCCTCTCGGCAGGGGTAGCAATCAGCCCCAGCATTTT.